The subject of this entry is one T cell receptor beta chain. Its antigen is as yet unknown. The sample comes from a study of cytomegalovirus exposure and HLA in healthy donors. Study-level results: In an earlier analysis, in about 530 donors, most V segments appeared productive either ~87% or ~30% of the time.

A multiplex PCR was run with 60 Vbeta primers and 13 Jbeta primers. Using immunoSEQ multiplex PCR, the repertoire was profiled, and TCRdb retains in-frame clones only, with some absent. The table records 150,000 to 200,000 clones, about 80% of them present only once. The material sequenced was PBMCs. This clonotype was obtained from a woman aged 40-49 years in good health and CMV-seronegative.

Here the CDR3 DNA reads TGTGCCAGCAGTCCTAATACAGGGGTCTACGAGCAGTACTTC. Its protein product is CASSPNTGVYEQYF. V usage is TRBV2 and J usage is TRBJ2-5; 7 bases match TRBD1. The J call may be incorrect, as the DNA end agrees better with TRBJ2-7. Germline lookup yields CDR1 SNHLY and CDR2 FYNNEI. The CDR3 runs 14 residues.